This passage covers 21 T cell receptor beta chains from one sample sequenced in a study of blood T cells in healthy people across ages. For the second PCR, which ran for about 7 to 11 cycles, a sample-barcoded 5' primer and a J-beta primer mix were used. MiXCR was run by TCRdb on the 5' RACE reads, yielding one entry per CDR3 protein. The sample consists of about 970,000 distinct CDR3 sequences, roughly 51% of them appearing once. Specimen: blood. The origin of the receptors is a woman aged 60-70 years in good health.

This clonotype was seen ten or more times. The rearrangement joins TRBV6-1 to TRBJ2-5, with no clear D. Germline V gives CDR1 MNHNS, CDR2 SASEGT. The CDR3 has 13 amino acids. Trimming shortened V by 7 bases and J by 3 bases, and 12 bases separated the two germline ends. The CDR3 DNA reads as TGTGCCAGCAACCCTAGGGTAGAAGAGACCCAGTACTTC. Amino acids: CASNPRVEETQYF.

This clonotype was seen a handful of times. In DNA form, the CDR3 reads TGCGCCAGCAGCCAAGATCGAGGGTCCGATGAGCAGTTCTTC. Protein: CASSQDRGSDEQFF. The chain recombines TRBV4-1 with TRBJ2-1, with D tentatively TRBD2 (5 bases). Trimming pared 0 bases from V and 8 bases from J, leaving 11 bases between. Germline values: CDR1 MGHRA, CDR2 YSYEKL. The CDR3 runs 14 residues.

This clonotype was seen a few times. In nucleotides, the CDR3 is TGTGCCAGCGCACCGGGGGAGACCCAGTACTTC. Its protein product is CASAPGETQYF. The chain uses TRBV7-2 and TRBJ2-5, with a tentative D call TRBD2 (5 bases). V was shortened by 8 bases and J by 5 bases, with 9 bases between the two germline ends. CDR3 length equals 11 residues. CDR1 and CDR2 from the germline V gene are SGHTA and FQGNSA.

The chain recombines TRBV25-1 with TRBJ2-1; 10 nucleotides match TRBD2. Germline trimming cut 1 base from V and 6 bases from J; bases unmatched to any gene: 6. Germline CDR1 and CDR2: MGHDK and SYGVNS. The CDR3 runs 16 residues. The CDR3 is CASSEFGASGSNEQFF. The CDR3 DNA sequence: TGTGCCAGCAGTGAATTCGGGGCTAGCGGGAGCAATGAGCAGTTCTTC.

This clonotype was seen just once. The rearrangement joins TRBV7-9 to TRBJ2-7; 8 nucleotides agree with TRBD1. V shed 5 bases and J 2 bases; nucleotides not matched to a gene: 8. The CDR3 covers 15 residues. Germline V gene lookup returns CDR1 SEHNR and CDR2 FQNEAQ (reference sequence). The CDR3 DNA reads TGTGCCAGCAGCCCAAAGGGACAGGATCCCTACGAGCAGTACTTC. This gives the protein CASSPKGQDPYEQYF.

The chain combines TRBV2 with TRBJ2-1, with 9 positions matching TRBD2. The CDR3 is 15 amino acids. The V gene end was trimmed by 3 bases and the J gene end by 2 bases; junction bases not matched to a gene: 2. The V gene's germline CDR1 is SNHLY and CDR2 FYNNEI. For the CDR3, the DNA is TGTGCCAGCAGTGAGGAGCGGGGGGCCTACAATGAGCAGTTCTTC. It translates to CASSEERGAYNEQFF.

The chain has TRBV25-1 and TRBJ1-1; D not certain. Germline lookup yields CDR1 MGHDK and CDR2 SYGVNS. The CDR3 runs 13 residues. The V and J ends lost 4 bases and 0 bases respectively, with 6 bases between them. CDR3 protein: CASSADLNTEAFF. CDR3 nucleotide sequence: TGTGCCAGCAGTGCGGACTTGAACACTGAAGCTTTCTTT.

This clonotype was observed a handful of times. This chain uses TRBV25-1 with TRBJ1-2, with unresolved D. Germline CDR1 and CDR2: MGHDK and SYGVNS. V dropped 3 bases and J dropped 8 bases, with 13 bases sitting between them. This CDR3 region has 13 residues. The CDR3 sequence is CASSEVDPEGYTF. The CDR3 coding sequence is TGTGCCAGCAGTGAGGTGGATCCGGAGGGCTACACCTTC.

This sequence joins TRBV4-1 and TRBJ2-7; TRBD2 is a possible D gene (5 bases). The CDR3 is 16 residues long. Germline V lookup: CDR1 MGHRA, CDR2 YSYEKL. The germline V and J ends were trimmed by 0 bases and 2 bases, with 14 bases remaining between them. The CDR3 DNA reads TGCGCCAGCAGCCAAGAAAGAGTAGCGAGAGCCTACGAGCAGTACTTC. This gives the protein CASSQERVARAYEQYF.

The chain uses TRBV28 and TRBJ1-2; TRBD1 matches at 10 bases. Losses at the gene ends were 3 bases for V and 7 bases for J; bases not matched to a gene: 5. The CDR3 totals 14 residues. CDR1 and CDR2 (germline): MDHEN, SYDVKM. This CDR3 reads CASSLGTGVIGYTF. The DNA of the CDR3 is TGTGCCAGCAGTTTGGGGACAGGGGTGATTGGCTACACCTTC.

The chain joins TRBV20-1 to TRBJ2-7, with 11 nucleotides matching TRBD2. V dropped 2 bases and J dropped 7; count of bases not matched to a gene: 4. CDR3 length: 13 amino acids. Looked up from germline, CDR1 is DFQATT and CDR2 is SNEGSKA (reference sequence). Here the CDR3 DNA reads TGCAGTGCTAGATTAGCGGGAGGGGGGGAGCAGTACTTC. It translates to CSARLAGGGEQYF.

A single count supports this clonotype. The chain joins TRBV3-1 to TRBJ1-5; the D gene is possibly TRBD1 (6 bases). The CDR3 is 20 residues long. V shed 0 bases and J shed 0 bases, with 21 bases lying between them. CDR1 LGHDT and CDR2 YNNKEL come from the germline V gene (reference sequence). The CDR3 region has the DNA TGTGCCAGCAGCCAAGAGGGATTCCGAATAAGGGGGGTTAGCAATCAGCCCCAGCATTTT. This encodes CASSQEGFRIRGVSNQPQHF.

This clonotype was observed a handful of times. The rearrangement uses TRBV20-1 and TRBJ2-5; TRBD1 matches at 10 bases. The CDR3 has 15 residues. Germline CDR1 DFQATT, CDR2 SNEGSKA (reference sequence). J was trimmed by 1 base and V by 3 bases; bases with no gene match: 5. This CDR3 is CSASNWDRGQETQYF. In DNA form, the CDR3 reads TGCAGTGCTAGCAATTGGGACAGGGGCCAAGAGACCCAGTACTTC.

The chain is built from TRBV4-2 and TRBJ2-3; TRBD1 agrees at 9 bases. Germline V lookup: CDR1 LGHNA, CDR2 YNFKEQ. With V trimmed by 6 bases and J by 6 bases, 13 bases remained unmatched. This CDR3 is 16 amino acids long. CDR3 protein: CASSTTGTGSWDTQYF. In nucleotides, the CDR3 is TGTGCCAGCAGTACAACCGGGACAGGGTCGTGGGATACGCAGTATTTT.

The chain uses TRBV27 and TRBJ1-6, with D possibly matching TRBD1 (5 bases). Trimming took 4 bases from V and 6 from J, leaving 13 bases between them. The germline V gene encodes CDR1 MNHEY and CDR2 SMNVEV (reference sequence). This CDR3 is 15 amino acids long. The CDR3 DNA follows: TGTGCCAGCAGTTCCCAGGGTATTGGTAATTCACCCCTCCACTTT. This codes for CASSSQGIGNSPLHF.

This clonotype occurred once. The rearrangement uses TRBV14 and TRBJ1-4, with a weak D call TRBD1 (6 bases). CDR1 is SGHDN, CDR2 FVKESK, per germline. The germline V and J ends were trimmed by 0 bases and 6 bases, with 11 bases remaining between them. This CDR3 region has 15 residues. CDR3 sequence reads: CASSQETGLYEKLFF. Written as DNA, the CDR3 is TGTGCCAGCAGCCAAGAAACAGGGCTTTATGAAAAACTGTTTTTT. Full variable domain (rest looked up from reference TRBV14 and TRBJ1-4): EAGVTQFPSHSVIEKGQTVTLRCDPISGHDNLYWYRRVMGKEIKFLLHFVKESKQDESGMPNNRFLAERTGGTYSTLKVQPAELEDSGVYFCASSQETGLYEKLFFGSGTQLSVL.

The DNA of the CDR3 is TGTGCCAGCAGTAGGGGGTTGTCGGTCGAGCAGTACTTC. Protein product: CASSRGLSVEQYF. The chain recombines TRBV12-3 or TRBV12-4 with TRBJ2-5, with D possibly TRBD1 on 6 matching bases. The DNA end is more similar to TRBJ2-7, so the J call may be wrong. The CDR3 has 13 amino acids.

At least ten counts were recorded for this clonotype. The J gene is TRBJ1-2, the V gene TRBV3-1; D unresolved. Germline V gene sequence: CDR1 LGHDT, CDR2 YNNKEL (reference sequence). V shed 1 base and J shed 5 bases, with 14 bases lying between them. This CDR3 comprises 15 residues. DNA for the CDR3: TGTGCCAGCAGCCAAGGCGGAGCAATTTCGTATGGCTACACCTTC. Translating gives CASSQGGAISYGYTF.

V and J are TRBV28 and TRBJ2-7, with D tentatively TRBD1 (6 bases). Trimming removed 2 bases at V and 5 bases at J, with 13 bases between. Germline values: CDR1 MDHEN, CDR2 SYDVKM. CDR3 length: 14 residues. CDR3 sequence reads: CASSLRDPGDEQYF. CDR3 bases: TGTGCCAGCAGTTTAAGGGACCCAGGGGACGAGCAGTACTTC.

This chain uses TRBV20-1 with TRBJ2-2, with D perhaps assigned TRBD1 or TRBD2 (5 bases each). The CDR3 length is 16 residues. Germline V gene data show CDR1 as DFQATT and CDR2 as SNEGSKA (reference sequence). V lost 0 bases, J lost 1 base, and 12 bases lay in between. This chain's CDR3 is CSAREPEGWNTGELFF. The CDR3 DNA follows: TGCAGTGCTAGAGAACCCGAGGGGTGGAACACCGGGGAGCTGTTTTTT.

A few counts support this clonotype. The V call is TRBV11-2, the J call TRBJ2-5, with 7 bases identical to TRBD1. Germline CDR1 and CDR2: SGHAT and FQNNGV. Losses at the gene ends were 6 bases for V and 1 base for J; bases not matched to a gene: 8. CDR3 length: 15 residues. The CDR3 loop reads CASRQLQGRQETQYF. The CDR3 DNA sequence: TGTGCCAGCAGGCAATTACAGGGGCGCCAAGAGACCCAGTACTTC.